This T cell receptor beta chain was sequenced for a study of molecular identifiers for immune sequencing clone quantification (dated by TCRdb to 2016 to 2019). For the wider study: For a replicate experiment, RNA from roughly 20,000 or 100,000 naive CD8 T cells was divided into five aliquots, of which four were sequenced. CD8 T cells were used in a methods study to benchmark molecular-identifier clustering-based TCR repertoire sequencing (MIDCIRS) and TCR RNA copy counting.

Overall results and qualifications from the work: About 3 recovered TCR RNA copies per cell were obtained by modeling, versus around 10 by digital PCR, implying a capture efficiency of 25% to 30%. Naive libraries contained spiked-in Jurkat TCR RNA (around eleven copies' worth), which is not part of the donor repertoire. In CMV-specific effector cells, clones with more than 20 RNA copies contained over 97% of molecules, whereas in naive cells such clones contained under 1% of molecules. A single cell's worth of spiked-in Jurkat TCR RNA was reported detectable even among about 1.1 million naive CD8 T cells. Highly expanded clone sizes could be underestimated if identical TCR molecules share a barcode. When barcode sub-clustering was omitted, TCR diversity was inflated by chimeric consensus sequences, with chimeras reaching as high as 47%.

CDR1 and CDR2 are read off the germline V gene as SQVTM and ANQGSEA. Including cysteine and phenylalanine, the CDR3 has 15 amino acids. Only the CDR3 DNA stays, 45 bases, in frame from base 1. Trimming leaves V shorter by 2 bases and J shorter by 2 bases, with the junction holding 3 bases beyond the gene matches. This clonotype was detected many times. The target of this receptor is not known. Per-nucleotide qualities are absent, and no much larger clonotype sits a single base away. To prepare the library, PCR was applied. Sequencing used an Illumina HiSeq 4000. Preparation of bulk TCR libraries followed a previously described approach, with the TCR primers listed in Table S5. The Qiagen AllPrep DNA/RNA kit was used to purify total RNA. Reads from multiple sequencing runs of the same library were pooled before analysis. In the authors' own workflow: Reads were retained only if an exact TCR constant sequence was present, and the retained reads were trimmed to 150 nt and grouped according to their 12-nt molecular barcodes. Reads within each barcode group were sub-clustered using a 15% Levenshtein threshold, and quality-weighted consensus sequences were constructed for each RNA molecule. Non-functional sequences were removed, as were lower-count sequences one edit away from another. On the basis of fitting two negative binomial distributions, barcode sub-clusters with fewer than 20% of the maximum read count were discarded. TCRdb reprocessing: public reads trimmed at Q25 with fastp, clones called with MiXCR, in-frame beta chains kept. When rows share a CDR3 protein, they turn into one entry using the most common DNA and genes. Clone size and V and J calls follow TCRdb, not the original study. This sample comprises 88,000 or so distinct CDR3 sequences, 20% to 25% of them detected only once. 1% to 1.2% of the sample goes to the ten largest clones.

Libraries of naive CD8 T cells were generated from around 20,000 to 1,000,000 sorted cells, with 10%, 30% or 50% of the purified RNA used. On a BD FACSAria II, naive CD8 T cells were FACS-sorted as CD8+CD4-CCR7+CD45RA+ and collected into RLT Plus buffer. Detection sensitivity was tested by spiking Jurkat RNA equal to roughly 9 TCR copies' worth into samples containing about 20,000-1,100,000 naive CD8 T cells. CD8 T cells were enriched with RosetteSep CD8+ T Cell Enrichment Cocktail and Ficoll-Paque, followed by ACK red cell lysis. The rearrangement joined TRBV29-1 to TRBJ2-3, with 11 central nucleotides matching TRBD2. Sequenced input: naive CD8+ T cells from blood, with Jurkat cell RNA spiked in. Sample cell subset or site, as interpreted from the label and publication: FACS-sorted CD8+CD4-CCR7+CD45RA+ naive T cells. This sequence was found in a human donor in good health. Some libraries in this study had Jurkat cell RNA spiked in. The sequenced DNA is TGCAGCGTTGAAAGACTAGCGGGATACACAGATACGCAGTATTTT. Translated, it gives CSVERLAGYTDTQYF.